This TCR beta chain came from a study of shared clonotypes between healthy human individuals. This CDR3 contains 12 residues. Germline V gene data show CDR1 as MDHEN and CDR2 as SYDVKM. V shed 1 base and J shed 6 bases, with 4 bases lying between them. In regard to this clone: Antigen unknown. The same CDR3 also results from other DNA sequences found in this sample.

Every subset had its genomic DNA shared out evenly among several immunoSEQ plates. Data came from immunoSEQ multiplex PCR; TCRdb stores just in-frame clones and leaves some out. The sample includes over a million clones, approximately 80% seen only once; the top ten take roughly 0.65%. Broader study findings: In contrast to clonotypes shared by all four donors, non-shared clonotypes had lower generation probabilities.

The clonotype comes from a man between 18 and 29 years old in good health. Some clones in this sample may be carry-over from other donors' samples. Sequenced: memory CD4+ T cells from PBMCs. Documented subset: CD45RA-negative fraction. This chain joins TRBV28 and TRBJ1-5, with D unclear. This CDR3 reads CASSLYGQPQHF. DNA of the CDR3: TGTGCCAGCAGTTTATATGGTCAGCCCCAGCATTTT.